This TCR beta chain was found in a study of CD8+CD57+ T cells in acquired aplastic anemia. This clonotype has more than one count but fewer than ten. Trimming removed 8 bases at V and 4 bases at J, with 11 bases between. The CDR3 sequence is 12 residues long. Germline lookup yields CDR1 ENHRY and CDR2 SYGVKD. Patients chosen for sequencing had shown CD8+CD57+ cell expansion by flow cytometry. TCR beta VDJ combinations and CDR3 sequences were profiled from genomic DNA. TCRdb re-derived calls from the reads in MiXCR, one entry per CDR3 protein. Of approximately 130,000 distinct CDR3 sequences listed, 45% to 60% are singletons.

The sequence was collected from a human donor with aplastic anemia. Input material: sorted CD4+, CD8+, or CD8+CD57+ T cells (not recorded which) from PBMCs. The rearrangement links TRBV10-3 to TRBJ1-1, with D unresolved. The CDR3 loop reads CAIEDSSTEAFF. CDR3 nucleotide sequence: TGTGCCATCGAGGACTCGAGCACTGAAGCTTTCTTT.